These T cell receptor beta chains were read from a single sample in a study of cytomegalovirus exposure and HLA in healthy donors. Sequencing used immunoSEQ multiplex PCR; TCRdb keeps in-frame clones, though not all of them. Here the sample spans about 140,000 clones, 79% being singletons. Sequencing input: PBMCs. The source of these receptors is a male donor in good health and CMV-seronegative. The CDR3 runs from the conserved cysteine through the conserved F or W. Fields, in order: D gene, J gene, clone size, CDR3 length, V gene, CDR3 DNA, CDR3 protein. The D gene is left open where the match is weak. Size is stated for part of the rows, as once, few or many counts, or as a class when the clone is expanded.

>-|TRBJ2-1|-|14|TRBV14
TGTGCCAGCGCCCCAGCTCGGCAGGGCTATGAGCAGTTCTTC
CASAPARQGYEQFF
>TRBD1|TRBJ1-1|-|14|TRBV30
TGTGCCTGGGAACCCGGACAGGGGGCGAGTGAAGCTTTCTTT
CAWEPGQGASEAFF
>-|TRBJ1-2|-|16|TRBV15
TGTGCCACCAGCAGAGGTGGACAGACCGCTAACTATGGCTACACCTTC
CATSRGGQTANYGYTF
>-|TRBJ1-4|-|16|TRBV11-2
TGTGCCAGCAGCTTAGGAACAGGGCCAAGGGGTGAAAAACTGTTTTTT
CASSLGTGPRGEKLFF
>TRBD2|TRBJ2-3|few|14|TRBV6-6
TGTGCCAGCAGTAGGGACTATTCTTCAGATACGCAGTATTTT
CASSRDYSSDTQYF
>TRBD1|TRBJ2-7|-|13|TRBV5-5
TGTGCCAGCAGCTCGACAGGGTTCTACGAGCAGTACTTC
CASSSTGFYEQYF
>TRBD2|TRBJ2-1|-|15|TRBV5-4
TGTGCCAGCAGCTTGACTAGCGGGGGGTACAATGAGCAGTTCTTC
CASSLTSGGYNEQFF
>TRBD1|TRBJ1-5|-|15|TRBV5-1
TGCGCCAGCAGGCTGGGACAGGGGGCCGATCAGCCCCAGCATTTT
CASRLGQGADQPQHF
>-|TRBJ1-2|-|12|TRBV27
TGTGCCAGCACGAGTGGGGGCCATGGCTACACCTTC
CASTSGGHGYTF
>-|TRBJ1-6|-|15|TRBV7-9
TGTGCCAGCAGCTTAGCGAGCTCCTATAATTCACCCCTCCACTTT
CASSLASSYNSPLHF
>TRBD1|TRBJ2-2|few|14|TRBV2
TGTGCCAGCATCGAACAGGGGGCGACCGGGGAGCTGTTTTTT
CASIEQGATGELFF
>-|TRBJ1-5|-|13|TRBV6-5
TGTGCCAGCAGACGCTGGACAGATCAGCCCCAGCATTTT
CASRRWTDQPQHF
>-|TRBJ1-3|-|16|TRBV4-3
TGCGCCAGCAGCCAAGACGGAAGGGGCTCTGGAAACACCATATATTTT
CASSQDGRGSGNTIYF
>TRBD1|TRBJ2-7|-|14|TRBV7-6
TGTGCCAGCAGCTTAGGACAGGGTGGCTACGAGCAGTACTTC
CASSLGQGGYEQYF
>TRBD1|TRBJ2-7|-|14|TRBV10-3
TGTGCCATCAGGAGGACAGGGGGCACCTACGAGCAGTACTTC
CAIRRTGGTYEQYF
>-|TRBJ2-2|-|18|TRBV30
TGTGCCTGGAGTGTACTCGGCAGGGCATCTCCGGGCACCGGGGAGCTGTTTTTT
CAWSVLGRASPGTGELFF
>-|TRBJ1-6|-|16|TRBV10-3
TGTGCCATCAGTGAGTCCGGTGCGGCCTATAATTCACCCCTCCACTTT
CAISESGAAYNSPLHF
>TRBD1|TRBJ1-1|-|13|TRBV11-3
TGTGCCACTTCGACAGGGGAGGGCACTGAAGCTTTCTTT
CATSTGEGTEAFF
>-|TRBJ2-1|-|12|TRBV6-5
TGTGCCGCCCAGGGCTCCTACAATGAGCAGTTCTTC
CAAQGSYNEQFF
>TRBD1|TRBJ2-7|-|15|TRBV14
TGTGCCAGCAGCCAAGTATCCCCAGGGGGCTACGAGCAGTACTTC
CASSQVSPGGYEQYF
>-|TRBJ2-7|-|15|TRBV11-2
TGTGCCAGCAGCTTATGGGGGGGGGCTAACTACGAGCAGTACTTC
CASSLWGGANYEQYF
>-|TRBJ1-1|-|12|TRBV7-9
TGTGCCAGCAGCCGGGGTGGCACTGAAGCTTTCTTT
CASSRGGTEAFF
>TRBD2|TRBJ2-1|few|15|TRBV19
TGTGCCAGTAGCTCGACTAGCGGGGGGTACAATGAGCAGTTCTTC
CASSSTSGGYNEQFF